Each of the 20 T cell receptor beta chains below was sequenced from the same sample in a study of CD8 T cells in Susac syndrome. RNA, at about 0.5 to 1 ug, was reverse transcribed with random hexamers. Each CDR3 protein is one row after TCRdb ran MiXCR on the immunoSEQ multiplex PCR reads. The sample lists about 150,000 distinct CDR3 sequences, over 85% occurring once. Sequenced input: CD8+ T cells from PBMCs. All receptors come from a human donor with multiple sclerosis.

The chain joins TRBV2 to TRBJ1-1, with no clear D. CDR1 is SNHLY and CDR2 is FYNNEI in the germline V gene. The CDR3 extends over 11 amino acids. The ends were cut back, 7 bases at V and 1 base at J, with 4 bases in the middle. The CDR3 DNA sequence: TGTGCCAGCATGGGGAACACTGAAGCTTTCTTT. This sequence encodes CASMGNTEAFF.

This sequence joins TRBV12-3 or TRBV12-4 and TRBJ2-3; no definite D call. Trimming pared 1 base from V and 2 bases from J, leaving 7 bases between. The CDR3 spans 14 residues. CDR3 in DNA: TGTGCCAGCAGTTTAGACAGCTCCACAGATACGCAGTATTTT. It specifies CASSLDSSTDTQYF.

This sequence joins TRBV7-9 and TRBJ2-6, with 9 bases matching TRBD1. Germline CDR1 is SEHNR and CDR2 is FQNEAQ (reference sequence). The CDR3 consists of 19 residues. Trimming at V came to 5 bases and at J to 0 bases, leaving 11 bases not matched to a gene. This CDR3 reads CASSLTPGQGTSGANVLTF. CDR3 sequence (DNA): TGTGCCAGCAGCCTCACCCCGGGACAGGGTACCTCTGGGGCCAACGTCCTGACTTTC.

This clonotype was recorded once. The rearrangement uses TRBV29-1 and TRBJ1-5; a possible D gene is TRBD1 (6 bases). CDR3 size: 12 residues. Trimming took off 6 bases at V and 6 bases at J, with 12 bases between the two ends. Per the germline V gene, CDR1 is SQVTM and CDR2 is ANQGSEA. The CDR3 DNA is TGCAGCGTGGGGGCAGGGAGTCAGCCCCAGCATTTT. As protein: CSVGAGSQPQHF.

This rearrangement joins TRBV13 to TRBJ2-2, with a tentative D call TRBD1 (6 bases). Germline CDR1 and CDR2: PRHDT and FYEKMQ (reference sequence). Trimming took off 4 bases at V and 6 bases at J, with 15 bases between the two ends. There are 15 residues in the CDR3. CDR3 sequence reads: CASSSSGVGPGELFF. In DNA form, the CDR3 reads TGTGCCAGCAGCTCATCAGGGGTCGGTCCCGGGGAGCTGTTTTTT. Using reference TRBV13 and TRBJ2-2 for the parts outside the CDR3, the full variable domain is AAGVIQSPRHLIKEKRETATLKCYPIPRHDTVYWYQQGPGQDPQFLISFYEKMQSDKGSIPDRFSAQQFSDYHSELNMSSLELGDSALYFCASSSSGVGPGELFFGEGSRLTVL.

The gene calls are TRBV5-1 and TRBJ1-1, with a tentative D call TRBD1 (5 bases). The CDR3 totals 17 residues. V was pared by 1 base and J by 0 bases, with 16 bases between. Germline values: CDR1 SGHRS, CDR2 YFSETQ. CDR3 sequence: CASSLFHRQGMNTEAFF. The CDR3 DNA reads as TGCGCCAGCAGCTTGTTTCACCGGCAGGGCATGAACACTGAAGCTTTCTTT.

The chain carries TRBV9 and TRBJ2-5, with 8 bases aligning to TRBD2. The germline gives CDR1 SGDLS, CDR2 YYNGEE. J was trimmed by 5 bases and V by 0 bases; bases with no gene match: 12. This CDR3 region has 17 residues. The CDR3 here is CASSVGEAGGLRETQYF. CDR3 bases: TGTGCCAGCAGCGTAGGTGAGGCGGGGGGCCTTCGGGAGACCCAGTACTTC.

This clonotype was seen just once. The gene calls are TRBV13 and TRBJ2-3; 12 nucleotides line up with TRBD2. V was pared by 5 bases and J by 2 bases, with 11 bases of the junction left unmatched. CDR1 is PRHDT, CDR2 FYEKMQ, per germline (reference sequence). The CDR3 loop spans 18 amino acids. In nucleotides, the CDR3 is TGTGCCAGCAGCCCGGGCGGACTAGCGGGGAGCCCCACAGATACGCAGTATTTT. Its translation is CASSPGGLAGSPTDTQYF.

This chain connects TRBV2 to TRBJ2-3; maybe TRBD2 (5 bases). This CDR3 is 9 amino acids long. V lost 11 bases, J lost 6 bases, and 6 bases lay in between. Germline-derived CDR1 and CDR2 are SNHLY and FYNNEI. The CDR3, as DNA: TGTGCCCGAGGGGATACGCAGTATTTT. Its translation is CARGDTQYF.

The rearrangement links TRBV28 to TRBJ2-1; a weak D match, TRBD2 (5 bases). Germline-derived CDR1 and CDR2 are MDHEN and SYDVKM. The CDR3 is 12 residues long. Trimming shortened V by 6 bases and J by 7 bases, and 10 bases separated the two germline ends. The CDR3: CASSTSGNEQFF. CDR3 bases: TGTGCCAGCAGCACTAGTGGGAATGAGCAGTTCTTC.

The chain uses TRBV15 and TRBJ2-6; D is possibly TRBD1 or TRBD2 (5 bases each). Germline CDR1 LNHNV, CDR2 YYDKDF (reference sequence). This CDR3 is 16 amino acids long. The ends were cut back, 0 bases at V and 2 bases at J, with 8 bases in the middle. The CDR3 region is CATSRDLGAGANVLTF. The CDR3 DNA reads TGTGCCACCAGCAGAGATTTGGGGGCTGGGGCCAACGTCCTGACTTTC.

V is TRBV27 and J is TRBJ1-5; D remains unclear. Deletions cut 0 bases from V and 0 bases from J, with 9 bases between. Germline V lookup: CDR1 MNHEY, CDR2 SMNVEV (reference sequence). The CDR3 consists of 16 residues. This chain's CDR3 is CASSLSGRVSNQPQHF. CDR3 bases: TGTGCCAGCAGTTTATCCGGCAGAGTTAGCAATCAGCCCCAGCATTTT.

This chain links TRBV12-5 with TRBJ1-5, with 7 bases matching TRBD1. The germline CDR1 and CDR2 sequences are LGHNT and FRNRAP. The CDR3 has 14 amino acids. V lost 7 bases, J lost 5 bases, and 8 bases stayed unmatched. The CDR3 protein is CASVLTTGDQPQHF. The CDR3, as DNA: TGTGCTAGTGTTCTCACCACAGGGGATCAGCCCCAGCATTTT.

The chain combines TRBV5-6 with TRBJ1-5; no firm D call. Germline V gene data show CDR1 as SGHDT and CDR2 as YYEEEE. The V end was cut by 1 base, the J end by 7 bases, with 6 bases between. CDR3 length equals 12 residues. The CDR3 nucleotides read TGTGCCAGCAGCTTGAACGCCCAGCCCCAGCATTTT. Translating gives CASSLNAQPQHF.

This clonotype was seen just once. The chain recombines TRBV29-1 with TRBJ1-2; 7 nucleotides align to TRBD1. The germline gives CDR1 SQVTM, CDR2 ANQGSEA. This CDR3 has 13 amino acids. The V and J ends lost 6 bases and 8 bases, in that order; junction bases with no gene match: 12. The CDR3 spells CSVGPDRDDGYTF. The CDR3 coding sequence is TGCAGCGTAGGACCCGACAGGGATGACGGCTACACCTTC.

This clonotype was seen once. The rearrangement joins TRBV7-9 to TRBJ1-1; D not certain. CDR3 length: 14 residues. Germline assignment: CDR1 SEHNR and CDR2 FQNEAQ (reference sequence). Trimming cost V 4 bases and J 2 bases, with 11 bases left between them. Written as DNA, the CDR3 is TGTGCCAGCAGCTCGCCGGGAGGTAACACTGAAGCTTTCTTT. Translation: CASSSPGGNTEAFF.

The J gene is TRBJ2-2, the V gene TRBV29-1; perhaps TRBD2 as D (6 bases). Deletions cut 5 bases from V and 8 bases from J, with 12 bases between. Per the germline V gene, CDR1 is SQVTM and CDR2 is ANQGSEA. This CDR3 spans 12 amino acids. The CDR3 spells CSVRGLAGELFF. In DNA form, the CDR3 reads TGCAGCGTTAGGGGACTCGCGGGGGAGCTGTTTTTT.

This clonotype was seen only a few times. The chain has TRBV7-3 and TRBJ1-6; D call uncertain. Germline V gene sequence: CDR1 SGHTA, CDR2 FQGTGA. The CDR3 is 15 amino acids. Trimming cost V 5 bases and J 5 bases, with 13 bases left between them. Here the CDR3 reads CASSPVPFHNSPLHF. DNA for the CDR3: TGTGCCAGCAGCCCGGTCCCGTTTCATAATTCACCCCTCCACTTT. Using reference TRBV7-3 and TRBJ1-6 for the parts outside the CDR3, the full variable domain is GAGVSQTPSNKVTEKGKYVELRCDPISGHTALYWYRQSLGQGPEFLIYFQGTGAADDSGLPNDRFFAVRPEGSVSTLKIQRTERGDSAVYLCASSPVPFHNSPLHFGNGTRLTVT.

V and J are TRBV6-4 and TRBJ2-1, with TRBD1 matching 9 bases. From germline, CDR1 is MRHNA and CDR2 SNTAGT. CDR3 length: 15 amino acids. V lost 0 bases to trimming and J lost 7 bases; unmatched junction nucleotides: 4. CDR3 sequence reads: CASSDSTGGGNEQFF. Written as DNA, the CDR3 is TGTGCCAGCAGTGACTCGACAGGGGGTGGGAATGAGCAGTTCTTC.

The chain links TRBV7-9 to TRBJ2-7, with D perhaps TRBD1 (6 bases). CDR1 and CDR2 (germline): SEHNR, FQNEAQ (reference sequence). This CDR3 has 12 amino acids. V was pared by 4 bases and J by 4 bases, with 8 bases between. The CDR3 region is CASSSQGYEQYF. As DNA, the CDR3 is TGTGCCAGCAGCTCCCAGGGGTACGAGCAGTACTTC.